This record concerns one T cell receptor beta chain sequence. Its target antigen remains unknown. Within one base of it there is no much larger clone, and no base qualities were kept. Trimming takes 3 bases from V and 6 bases from J, and the germline ends sit 21 bases apart. Taken from cysteine to phenylalanine, the CDR3 has 16 residues. Solely the CDR3 DNA is kept, with 48 bases framed from the first base. CDR1 and CDR2, per the germline V gene (reference sequence), are DFQATT and SNEGSKA. The library was obtained by multiplex PCR. Sequencing instrument: Illumina HiSeq 4000. TCR beta libraries were built with iRepertoire HTBI primers and Arm-PCR amplification of CDR3 regions. PCR products were gel purified before sequencing. The original pipeline was this. Gene usage analysis of CDR3 amino acid clonotypes used the roughly 60 TRBV and 14 to 15 TRBJ segments found across samples. COPE and FqMerger were used to merge filtered high-quality paired reads into contigs. Contigs were aligned with BLAST to IMGT TRBV, TRBD and TRBJ reference genes, and CDR3 was defined per IMGT. Highly expanded clones were defined as clonotypes with a frequency above 0.1%. Repertoire diversity was measured by Shannon entropy, and V-J evenness by the Gini coefficient. Clonotypes shared by more than one individual were considered public. The raw public data were reprocessed by TCRdb itself: fastp quality trimming at Q25, MiXCR clonotype calling, in-frame beta chains only. CDR3 protein duplicates are merged, each entry listing the most common genes and DNA. The V and J calls were not made by the authors but by TCRdb's processing. Across this sample there are about 470,000 distinct CDR3 sequences, with roughly 17% seen only once. 10% to 15% of the sample comes from the top ten.

This specimen's time point label, per the study, means: newly diagnosed GD, antithyroid drugs for less than 3 months. For both TCR sequencing and RNA sequencing, RNA was extracted from PBMCs using TRIzol. Graves' disease was diagnosed according to American Thyroid Association guidelines. Patients for the study were recruited at an endocrinology department in Xi'an, China. Each patient gave approximately 8.8 milliliters of peripheral blood, collected in an EDTA anticoagulant tube. Ficoll Paque Plus density gradient separation was used to isolate PBMCs, and no further T cell sorting was performed. RNA quality was checked with an Agilent 2100 Bioanalyzer and agarose gel, and concentration with a NanoDrop 2000. The data stem from a study of regulatory T cells in long-lasting Graves disease listed by TCRdb under 2021. Study-level background: In the newly diagnosed Graves' disease group, patients had been taking antithyroid drugs for less than 3 months. The study took place in China and was registered as a clinical trial. This study used TCR sequencing and RNA sequencing of peripheral blood to compare persistent Graves' disease patients against newly diagnosed Graves' disease patients. A total of around 33 samples were covered by TCR sequencing, comprising around 13 persistent and 20 or so newly diagnosed Graves' disease patients. Study-level results and caveats: TRBV28, TRBJ1-2 and TRBJ2-5 were preferentially used in persistent disease, while TRBV20-1 and TRBJ2-1 were favored in newly diagnosed disease. A larger number of public clonotypes was shared among persistent patients (about 2,700) than among newly diagnosed patients (about 990). Compared with newly diagnosed patients, patients with persistent Graves' disease had lower TCR Shannon entropy and fewer highly expanded clones, which suggests clonal expansion. Sequencing and analysis were restricted to the TCR beta chain. Only peripheral blood was studied, because thyroid tissue, the primary lesion, was inaccessible. As a limitation, the authors acknowledged that the small sample size may reduce accuracy.

The same specimen was also included in a second study, on T cells in Graves' hyperthyroidism and ophthalmopathy. Looking at the second paper: Stable Graves' hyperthyroidism was defined as the absence of progression to ophthalmopathy over 18 months of follow-up. Hyperthyroidism patients were aged 18 to 65 years and newly diagnosed, with disease duration of less than 2 months. Patients with uncontrolled infections, other autoimmune diseases, pregnancy or lactation were excluded. Clinical symptoms, serum thyroxine and TRAb, thyroid ultrasound, and orbital computed tomography formed the basis for the diagnoses. The TCR CDR3 was subjected to a first round of RT-PCR using the HTBI primer set and the Qiagen OneStep RT-PCR kit. Most expanded thyroid clonotypes (frequency above 0.001) were also detected in blood, suggesting blood repertoires may reflect thyroid immune responses. A 13 V-J signature model separated ophthalmopathy from stable hyperthyroidism, with about 88% sensitivity and just under 84% specificity in cross-validation and 80%/75% in testing. In validation, the model predicted progression to ophthalmopathy with approximately 71% sensitivity and over 72% specificity, a median of approximately 6.5 months before onset. TCR V-J signatures able to tell the groups apart were searched for in a discovery cohort of some 97 patients, of whom fewer than 45 had Graves' ophthalmopathy and about 60 had stable Graves' hyperthyroidism. An independent validation cohort of under 20 hyperthyroidism patients and more than 15 patients who later progressed to ophthalmopathy tested prospective prediction of ophthalmopathy. The roughly 94 discovery patients were randomly split 7:3 into training and test sets. Thyroid tissue and blood T-cell repertoires from several Graves' hyperthyroidism patients were also compared in the study. Once sampling was done, hyperthyroidism patients were given methimazole at a starting dose of 30 mg daily, whereas ophthalmopathy patients were given high-dose intravenous methylprednisolone. Libraries were constructed in a second round of multiplex PCR, after which size selection and purification were carried out. Paired-end sequencing of the libraries was performed with 100 bp reads on an Illumina HiSeq2000. Raw data were processed with SOAPnuke, discarding reads with adapters, uncalled bases, mean Phred below 15, or no exact constant-primer or identifier match. High-quality paired reads were merged using COPE v1.2.5, and each unique nucleotide sequence was defined as a clonotype. MiTCR v1.1 was used to align clonotypes to the IMGT TRBV, TRBD and TRBJ reference segments. Analysis was restricted to V-J combinations with a frequency above 0.0001, which covered roughly 99% of repertoires. The TCS score was defined as F50 (clonal expansion) divided by E x V (chaos), with BLOSUM62-based TCRdist calculated between CDR3 peptides within each V-J. Welch's t-statistics and random forest reduced fewer than 550 V-J features to some 14, which were used in a naive Bayes classifier (R e1071). No statistical method was used to set the sample size in advance, and investigators knew the group allocation. According to the paper, TCR Vbeta CDR3 sequencing was carried out on roughly 130 peripheral blood samples, which came from fewer than 50 ophthalmopathy, roughly 75 hyperthyroidism and about 17 progressor patients.

This sequence uses TRBV20-1 and TRBJ1-5; the D gene is possibly TRBD1, with 6 bases matching. The sample in question was peripheral blood mononuclear cells (PBMCs), obtained at new diagnosis, from a patient treated with antithyroid drugs. This receptor was obtained from a man between 35 and 55 years old with Graves disease. Donor details come from another sample of the same person, matched by shared clones. The sequence in DNA is TGCAGTGCTAGGGGGGTTCAGGGGTGGGGGGGTCAGCCCCAGCATTTT. Its translation reads: CSARGVQGWGGQPQHF.